These 9 T cell receptor beta chains came from one sample sequenced in a study of radiation and T cells in renal cell carcinoma. The sample's time point: blood 2 weeks post-SBRT. Treatment indicated: 15 Gy SBRT to primary tumor, nephrectomy 4 weeks later. Produced via immunoSEQ multiplex PCR; TCRdb's table is partial and in-frame only. The profile shows tens of thousands of clones, 75% to 85% of them singletons. The source material was blood, sampled from a patient whose treatment included radiotherapy and nephrectomy. Every receptor here comes from a woman between 70 and 85 years old with renal cell carcinoma.

The chain joins TRBV27 to TRBJ1-6; a possible D gene is TRBD1 (5 bases). CDR3 length: 16 residues. Germline CDR1 reads MNHEY; CDR2 reads SMNVEV (reference sequence). V lost 5 bases and J 0 bases, leaving 11 bases between the germline ends. This CDR3 reads CASSRQTLSYNSPLHF. The CDR3 region has the DNA TGTGCCAGCAGTCGACAGACCCTCTCCTATAATTCACCCCTCCACTTT.

The chain uses TRBV6-1 and TRBJ2-3; the D gene is possibly TRBD2 (5 bases). The germline CDR1 and CDR2 sequences are MNHNS and SASEGT. With 8 bases removed from V and 7 bases from J, the gap between germline ends came to 13 bases. This CDR3 region has 12 residues. The CDR3 DNA follows: TGTGCCAGCGGGAGTATACCCTATACGCAGTATTTT. Its translation: CASGSIPYTQYF.

This clone was counted only a few times. J is TRBJ2-3 and V is TRBV7-2; 8 nucleotides agree with TRBD1. The CDR3 sequence is 17 residues long. Trimming at V came to 0 bases and at J to 4 bases, leaving 9 bases not matched to a gene. Germline loops: CDR1 SGHTA, CDR2 FQGNSA. CDR3 sequence: CASSLALRRGRPDTQYF. The CDR3 DNA sequence: TGTGCCAGCAGCTTAGCCCTCCGCAGGGGGCGGCCAGATACGCAGTATTTT.

The chain is built from TRBV7-9 and TRBJ1-5, with no clear D. The CDR3 has 14 amino acids. Germline V CDR1 and CDR2: SEHNR, FQNEAQ (reference sequence). Deletions cut 1 base from V and 4 bases from J, with 8 bases between. CDR3 residues: CASSLGQQNQPQHF. In DNA, the CDR3 is TGTGCCAGCAGCTTAGGTCAGCAGAATCAGCCCCAGCATTTT.

The gene calls are TRBV7-8 and TRBJ2-1; maybe TRBD2 (6 bases). The length of the CDR3 is 16 residues. Trimming shortened V by 2 bases and J by 2 bases, and 13 bases separated the two germline ends. CDR1 is SGHVS, CDR2 FQNEAQ, per germline. DNA of the CDR3: TGTGCCAGCAGCTTACTTGGCGGGACGGCCTACAATGAGCAGTTCTTC. Translated, it gives CASSLLGGTAYNEQFF.

The genes are TRBV20-1 and TRBJ2-3, with unresolved D. V lost 2 bases to trimming and J lost 6 bases, with 6 bases between them. Germline V lookup: CDR1 DFQATT, CDR2 SNEGSKA (reference sequence). The CDR3 covers 11 residues. Here the CDR3 DNA reads TGCAGTGCTAGATACGCGGATACGCAGTATTTT. Its protein is CSARYADTQYF.

This clone has a single count. The rearrangement joins TRBV6-6 to TRBJ2-1; D gene ambiguous. Trimming removed 0 bases at V and 0 bases at J, with 9 bases between. Germline values: CDR1 MNHNY, CDR2 SVGAGI (reference sequence). CDR3 length: 16 amino acids. The CDR3 is CASSYSISSSYNEQFF. DNA for the CDR3: TGTGCCAGCAGTTACTCGATATCTAGCTCCTACAATGAGCAGTTCTTC.

This rearrangement joins TRBV7-9 to TRBJ2-3, with 7 bases aligning to TRBD2. The CDR3 runs to 15 residues. V dropped 4 bases and J dropped 0; count of bases not matched to a gene: 4. Germline V lookup: CDR1 SEHNR, CDR2 FQNEAQ (reference sequence). The chain's CDR3 is CASSSLASSTDTQYF. The CDR3 DNA reads as TGTGCCAGCAGCTCACTAGCGTCGAGCACAGATACGCAGTATTTT.

This clone has only one observation. The V call is TRBV30, the J call TRBJ2-7, with a weak D call TRBD1 (6 bases). Germline values: CDR1 GTSNPN, CDR2 SVGIG (reference sequence). There are 12 residues in the CDR3. V lost 3 bases and J 4 bases, leaving 10 bases between the germline ends. CDR3 nucleotides: TGTGCCTGGAGCAGGGGCCTGTACGAGCAGTACTTC. Translation: CAWSRGLYEQYF.